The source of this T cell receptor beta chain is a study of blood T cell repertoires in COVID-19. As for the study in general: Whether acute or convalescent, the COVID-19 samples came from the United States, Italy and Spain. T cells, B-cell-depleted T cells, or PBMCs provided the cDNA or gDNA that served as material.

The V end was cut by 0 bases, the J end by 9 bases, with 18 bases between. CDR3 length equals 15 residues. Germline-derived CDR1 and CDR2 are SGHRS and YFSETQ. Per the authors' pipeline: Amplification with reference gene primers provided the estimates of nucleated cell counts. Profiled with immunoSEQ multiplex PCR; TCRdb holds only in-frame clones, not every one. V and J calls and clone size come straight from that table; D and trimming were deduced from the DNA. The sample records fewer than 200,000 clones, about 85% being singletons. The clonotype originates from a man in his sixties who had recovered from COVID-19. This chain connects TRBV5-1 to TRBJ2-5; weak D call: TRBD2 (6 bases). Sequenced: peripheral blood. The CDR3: CASSLDSREGGAQYF. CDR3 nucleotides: TGCGCCAGCAGCTTGGACTCCCGAGAGGGCGGGGCCCAGTACTTC. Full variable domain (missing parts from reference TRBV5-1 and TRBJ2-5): KAGVTQTPRYLIKTRGQQVTLSCSPISGHRSVSWYQQTPGQGLQFLFEYFSETQRNKGNFPGRFSGRQFSNSRSEMNVSTLELGDSALYLCASSLDSREGGAQYFGPGTRLLVL.